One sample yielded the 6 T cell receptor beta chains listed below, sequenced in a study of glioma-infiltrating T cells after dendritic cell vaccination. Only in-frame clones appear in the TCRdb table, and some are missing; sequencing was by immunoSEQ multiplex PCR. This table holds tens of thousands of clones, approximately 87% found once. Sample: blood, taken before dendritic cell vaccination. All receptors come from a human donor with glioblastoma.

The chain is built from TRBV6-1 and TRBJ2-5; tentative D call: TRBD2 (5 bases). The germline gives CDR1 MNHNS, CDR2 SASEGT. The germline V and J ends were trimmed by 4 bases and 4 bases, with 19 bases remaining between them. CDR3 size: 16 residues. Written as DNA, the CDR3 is TGTGCCAGCAGTGCCCCGAGGTCCGGGGTCGTAGAGACCCAGTACTTC. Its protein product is CASSAPRSGVVETQYF.

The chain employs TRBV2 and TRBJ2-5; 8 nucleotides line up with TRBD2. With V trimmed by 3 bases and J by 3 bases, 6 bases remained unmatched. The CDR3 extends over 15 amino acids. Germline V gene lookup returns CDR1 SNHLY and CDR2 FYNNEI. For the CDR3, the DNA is TGTGCCAGCAGTGACCCGGGACTAGTCAAAGAGACCCAGTACTTC. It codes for CASSDPGLVKETQYF.

The CDR3 DNA follows: TGTGCCAGCAGCCTAGGGGGGACAATCTCTGGAAACACCATATATTTT. It specifies CASSLGGTISGNTIYF. The chain links TRBV7-2 to TRBJ1-3; D is perhaps TRBD1 (6 bases). Trimming took 5 bases from V and 0 from J, leaving 14 bases between them. There are 16 residues in the CDR3. Germline loops: CDR1 SGHTA, CDR2 FQGNSA.

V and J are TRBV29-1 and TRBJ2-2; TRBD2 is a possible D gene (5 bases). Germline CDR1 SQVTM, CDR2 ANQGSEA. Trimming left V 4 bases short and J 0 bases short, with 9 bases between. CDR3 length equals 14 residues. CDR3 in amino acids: CSVVGGSNTGELFF. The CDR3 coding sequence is TGCAGCGTTGTGGGCGGGTCGAACACCGGGGAGCTGTTTTTT.

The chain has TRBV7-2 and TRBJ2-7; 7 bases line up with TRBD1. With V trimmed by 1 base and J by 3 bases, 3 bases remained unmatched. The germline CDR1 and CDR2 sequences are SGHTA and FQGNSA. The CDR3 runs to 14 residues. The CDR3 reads CASSLDRGRYEQYF. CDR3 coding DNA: TGTGCCAGCAGCTTAGATAGGGGGCGCTACGAGCAGTACTTC.

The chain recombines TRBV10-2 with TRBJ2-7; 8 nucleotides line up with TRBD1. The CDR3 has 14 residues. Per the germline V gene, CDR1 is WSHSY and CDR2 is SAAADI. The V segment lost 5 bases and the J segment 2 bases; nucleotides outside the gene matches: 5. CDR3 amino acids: CASSNLDRAYEQYF. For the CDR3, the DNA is TGCGCCAGCAGTAACCTGGACAGGGCCTACGAGCAGTACTTC.